This T cell receptor beta chain was retrieved from a study of OX40 agonist ivuxolimab in advanced cancers. Study-level information: In this cohort, patients received ivuxolimab, an agonistic anti-OX40 (CD134) antibody.

Notes on the study in general: Some nonresponders likewise displayed low normalized T-cell clonal expansion. Circulating CD4+ and CD8+ T cells showed clonal expansion by week 6 at 0.1 to 3.0 mg/kg.

Of note for this clone: The antigen is unknown.

Trimming pared 1 base from V and 10 bases from J, leaving 21 bases between. Germline V gene sequence: CDR1 SGHRS, CDR2 YFSETQ. This CDR3 has 16 amino acids. Here immunoSEQ multiplex PCR was the method, and the copy in TCRdb shows in-frame clones only, minus some. The table includes around 77,000 clones, approximately 92% detected once. This chain links TRBV5-1 with TRBJ2-4, with a weak D call TRBD2 (5 bases). The clonotype was recovered from an adult with an advanced solid tumor such as melanoma, head and neck, liver or kidney cancer. The source was CD4+ or CD8+ T cells sorted from blood, collected in a trial of the OX40 agonist ivuxolimab. CDR3 coding DNA: TGCGCCAGCAGCTTGAGTCTCTCGGCGGGCAAATCTATTCAGTACTTC. It encodes CASSLSLSAGKSIQYF.